One and the same sample provided the 18 T cell receptor beta chains below, sequenced in a study of blood T cell repertoires in COVID-19. The table came from immunoSEQ multiplex PCR; TCRdb's copy has only in-frame clones and leaves some out. There are under 250,000 clones in the sample; roughly 85% occur only once, and 2% to 3% lies in the top ten. The sample was peripheral blood. The source of these receptors is a woman between 65 and 79 years old with COVID-19, enrolled during active disease.

V gene TRBV7-9 combines with J gene TRBJ2-2; 13 bases agree with TRBD2. The V gene's germline CDR1 is SEHNR and CDR2 FQNEAQ (reference sequence). The CDR3 is 16 amino acids. Losses at the gene ends were 5 bases for V and 5 bases for J; bases not matched to a gene: 5. CDR3 in DNA: TGTGCCAGCAGCCTAGGACTAGCGGGAGTTACCGGGGAGCTGTTTTTT. It translates to CASSLGLAGVTGELFF.

V usage is TRBV7-9 and J usage is TRBJ1-4, with a tentative D call TRBD1 (6 bases). The CDR3 totals 15 residues. Germline V gene lookup returns CDR1 SEHNR and CDR2 FQNEAQ (reference sequence). The V end was cut by 1 base, the J end by 8 bases, with 14 bases between. CDR3: CASSLVGGVREKLFF. The CDR3 DNA follows: TGTGCCAGCAGCTTAGTAGGGGGGGTAAGAGAAAAACTGTTTTTT.

The chain carries TRBV6-4 and TRBJ2-2, with D possibly being TRBD1 (6 bases). Trimming left V 6 bases short and J 0 bases short, with 8 bases between. The length of the CDR3 is 14 residues. Germline CDR1 reads MRHNA; CDR2 reads SNTAGT. CDR3 in amino acids: CASRGQSNTGELFF. The CDR3 DNA is TGTGCCAGCAGAGGACAGTCGAACACCGGGGAGCTGTTTTTT.

V gene TRBV7-2 combines with J gene TRBJ1-2, with D possibly being TRBD1 (5 bases). The CDR3 length is 13 residues. Germline values: CDR1 SGHTA, CDR2 FQGNSA. The V and J ends lost 5 bases and 8 bases respectively, with 15 bases between them. As DNA, the CDR3 is TGTGCCAGCAGCCCCCTTGCTGGGGGGGGCTACACCTTC. Translation gives CASSPLAGGGYTF.

The rearrangement links TRBV6-6 to TRBJ1-1, with TRBD1 matching over 8 bases. V was clipped by 6 bases and J by 1 base; unmatched bases: 7. Germline V gene sequence: CDR1 MNHNY, CDR2 SVGAGI (reference sequence). The CDR3 totals 15 residues. Written as DNA, the CDR3 is TGTGCCAGCAGCATCCTGGGACAGGCGAACACTGAAGCTTTCTTT. Translated: CASSILGQANTEAFF.

V usage is TRBV9 and J usage is TRBJ2-3; the D is unclear. The V end was cut by 4 bases, the J end by 3 bases, with 3 bases between. The CDR3 loop spans 11 amino acids. Germline V gene sequence: CDR1 SGDLS, CDR2 YYNGEE. CDR3 protein: CASSLTDTQYF. In nucleotides, the CDR3 is TGTGCCAGCAGCTTAACAGATACGCAGTATTTT.

This chain uses TRBV14 with TRBJ2-3, with a possible D match to TRBD1 (5 bases). Trimming stripped 2 bases from V and 11 bases from J, with 20 bases between. The CDR3 sequence is 15 residues long. CDR1 and CDR2 from the germline V gene are SGHDN and FVKESK. CDR3 DNA: TGTGCCAGCAGCCAACGAGACCTAAGAAGAGGACAGCAGTATTTT. Its protein product is CASSQRDLRRGQQYF. The complete variable domain, with remaining parts taken from reference TRBV14 and TRBJ2-3, reads EAGVTQFPSHSVIEKGQTVTLRCDPISGHDNLYWYRRVMGKEIKFLLHFVKESKQDESGMPNNRFLAERTGGTYSTLKVQPAELEDSGVYFCASSQRDLRRGQQYFGPGTRLTVL.

The chain carries TRBV7-3 and TRBJ2-2; TRBD1 aligns across 7 bases. From germline, CDR1 is SGHTA and CDR2 FQGTGA. The CDR3 is made up of 14 amino acids. The V gene end was trimmed by 6 bases and the J gene end by 3 bases; junction bases not matched to a gene: 4. For the CDR3, the DNA is TGTGCCAGCAGGGAACAGGGGCACACCGGGGAGCTGTTTTTT. As protein: CASREQGHTGELFF.

The chain uses TRBV5-4 and TRBJ2-1; TRBD1 might be the D (5 bases). The germline V and J ends were trimmed by 0 bases and 4 bases, with 8 bases remaining between them. Germline CDR1 reads SGHNT; CDR2 reads YYREEE (reference sequence). The CDR3 contains 14 residues. CDR3 coding DNA: TGTGCCAGCAGCTTGGGACAGTTGTACAATGAGCAGTTCTTC. It translates to CASSLGQLYNEQFF.

V and J are TRBV19 and TRBJ2-1; TRBD2 agrees at 12 bases. The V gene's germline CDR1 is LNHDA and CDR2 SQIVND (reference sequence). Trimming at V came to 5 bases and at J to 1 base, leaving 9 bases not matched to a gene. The CDR3 has 18 amino acids. CDR3 coding DNA: TGTGCCAGTAGTGTGCTAGCGGGAGGGTTTTCGTCCTACAATGAGCAGTTCTTC. Encoded protein: CASSVLAGGFSSYNEQFF.

This chain connects TRBV3-1 (or the pseudogene TRBV3-2) to TRBJ1-2; possible D gene TRBD1, 5 bases. The CDR3 spans 15 residues. Between the trimmed V and J ends, which lost 0 bases and 8 bases, there was a span of 16 bases. Germline CDR1 LGHDT, CDR2 YNNKEL (reference sequence). The CDR3, as DNA: TGTGCCAGCAGCCAAGAGGTTTTTTTCCAGGGAGGCTACACCTTC. Protein sequence: CASSQEVFFQGGYTF.

The DNA of the CDR3 is TGTGCCAGCAGCGACAGCTTCCCCGATGAAGCTTTCTTT. Protein product: CASSDSFPDEAFF. The chain recombines TRBV6-2 or TRBV6-3 with TRBJ1-1, with D possibly matching TRBD1 (5 bases). Germline V gene lookup returns CDR1 MNHEY and CDR2 SVGEGT. The CDR3 sequence is 13 residues long. The V and J ends lost 6 bases and 7 bases respectively, with 15 bases between them.

The genes are TRBV7-2 and TRBJ1-1; D unclear. The germline CDR1 and CDR2 sequences are SGHTA and FQGNSA. CDR3 length: 16 residues. V shed 1 base and J shed 3 bases, with 15 bases lying between them. The CDR3 sequence is CASSLVAFPGDTEAFF. Written as DNA, the CDR3 is TGTGCCAGCAGCTTAGTAGCCTTCCCCGGGGACACTGAAGCTTTCTTT.

The CDR3 loop is CASSFSYNQPQHF. The DNA of the CDR3 is TGTGCCAGCAGTTTCTCATACAATCAGCCCCAGCATTTT. V and J are TRBV6-5 and TRBJ1-5; D remains ambiguous. The length of the CDR3 is 13 residues. Germline loops: CDR1 MNHEY, CDR2 SVGAGI. V was trimmed by 4 bases and J by 3 bases, leaving 7 bases between them.

The chain recombines TRBV19 with TRBJ2-1, with 7 bases lining up with TRBD1. Germline V gene data show CDR1 as LNHDA and CDR2 as SQIVND (reference sequence). The CDR3 has 15 amino acids. After removal of 5 bases from V and 4 bases from J, the junction contained 8 bases not matched to a gene. CDR3 in DNA: TGTGCCAGTAGTCCCCGGACAGGTTTTTACAATGAGCAGTTCTTC. Amino acid sequence: CASSPRTGFYNEQFF.

The V call is TRBV23-1, the J call TRBJ2-1; possible D gene TRBD1, 6 bases. TRBV23-1 is filed as an ORF, its function uncertain. The CDR3 runs to 15 residues. V was trimmed by 3 bases and J by 14 bases, leaving 23 bases between them. In DNA, the CDR3 is TGCGCCAGCAGTCAGATTACACTAGACAGGAGAGGTAAGTTCTTC. Its translation is CASSQITLDRRGKFF.

The chain joins TRBV6-2 or TRBV6-3 to TRBJ2-2, with D perhaps TRBD2 (6 bases). The V end lost 1 base, the J end lost 4 bases, and 10 bases lay between the germline ends. The CDR3 consists of 15 residues. From germline, CDR1 is MNHEY and CDR2 SVGEGT. CDR3 residues: CASSYFGGTTGELFF. DNA for the CDR3: TGTGCCAGCAGTTACTTCGGGGGAACCACCGGGGAGCTGTTTTTT.

The CDR3 DNA reads as TGTGCCAGCAGTTACTCGGGAGGGATGGGCAATCAGCCCCAGCATTTT. Protein sequence: CASSYSGGMGNQPQHF. This chain connects TRBV6-2 or TRBV6-3 to TRBJ1-5; D remains ambiguous. CDR1 is MNHEY, CDR2 SVGEGT, per germline. V was cut by 0 bases and J by 2 bases, with 11 bases left in between. CDR3 length equals 16 residues.